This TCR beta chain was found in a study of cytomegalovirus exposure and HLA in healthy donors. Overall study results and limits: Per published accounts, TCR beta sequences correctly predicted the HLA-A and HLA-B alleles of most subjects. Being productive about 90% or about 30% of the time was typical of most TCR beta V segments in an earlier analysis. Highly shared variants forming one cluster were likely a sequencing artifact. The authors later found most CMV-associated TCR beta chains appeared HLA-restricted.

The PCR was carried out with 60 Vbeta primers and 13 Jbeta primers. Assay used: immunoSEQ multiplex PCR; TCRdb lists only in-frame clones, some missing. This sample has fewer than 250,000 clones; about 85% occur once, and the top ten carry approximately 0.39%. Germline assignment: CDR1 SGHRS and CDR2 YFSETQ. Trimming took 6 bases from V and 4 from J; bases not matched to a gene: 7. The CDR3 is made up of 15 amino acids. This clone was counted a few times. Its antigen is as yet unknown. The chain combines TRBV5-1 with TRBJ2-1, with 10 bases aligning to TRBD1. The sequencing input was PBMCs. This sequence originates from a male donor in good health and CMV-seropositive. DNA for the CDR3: TGCGCCAGCACCGCCGGGACAGGGGCTTACAATGAGCAGTTCTTC. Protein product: CASTAGTGAYNEQFF.